Following are 9 T cell receptor beta chains from one sample sequenced in a study of human T cells and chemical hapten exposure. The time point denotes: patch test 1, 2 weeks after DPC sensitization. Treatment: therapeutic diphenylcyclopropenone sensitization with weekly scalp DPC. A single record per CDR3 protein comes from TCRdb applying MiXCR to the RACE reads. The table has around 75,000 distinct CDR3 sequences, approximately 12% seen once. The source material was whole blood, sampled in connection with sensitization to the hapten diphenylcyclopropenone (DPC). These receptors were obtained from a woman aged 55-69 years with alopecia areata. Some clones in this sample may be carry-over from other donors' samples.

This clonotype was detected a few times. This chain joins TRBV5-6 and TRBJ2-1; D uncertain. Germline lookup yields CDR1 SGHDT and CDR2 YYEEEE. There are 13 residues in the CDR3. The V and J ends lost 0 bases and 9 bases respectively, with 10 bases between them. CDR3: CASSLVSSAEQFF. DNA of the CDR3: TGTGCCAGCAGCTTGGTGTCCTCCGCTGAGCAGTTCTTC.

This clonotype was seen ten or more times. The rearrangement joins TRBV6-2 or TRBV6-3 to TRBJ2-3; D is perhaps TRBD2 (5 bases). The ends were cut back, 6 bases at V and 0 bases at J, with 10 bases in the middle. The V gene's germline CDR1 is MNHEY and CDR2 SVGEGT. The CDR3 extends over 14 amino acids. CDR3: CASSLPSSTDTQYF. In DNA, the CDR3 is TGTGCCAGCAGCCTTCCTAGCAGCACAGATACGCAGTATTTT.

A note on this clonotype: One base away lies a much larger clone, so this may be a sequencing read error. The J gene is TRBJ2-1, the V gene TRBV10-3, with D possibly TRBD1 on 6 matching bases. V was pared by 7 bases and J by 0 bases, with 16 bases between. The CDR3 consists of 16 residues. Germline values: CDR1 ENHRY, CDR2 SYGVKD. The CDR3, as DNA: TGTGCCATCACCCCAACGGGACATACCTCCTACAATGAGCAGTTCTTC. It codes for CAITPTGHTSYNEQFF.

The chain joins TRBV7-2 to TRBJ2-1, with a tentative D call TRBD1 (5 bases). Germline V gene data show CDR1 as SGHTA and CDR2 as FQGNSA. The CDR3 loop spans 15 amino acids. Deletions cut 1 base from V and 5 bases from J, with 12 bases between. The CDR3 region is CASSLVSRGNNEQFF. DNA of the CDR3: TGTGCCAGCAGCTTAGTATCTAGGGGTAACAATGAGCAGTTCTTC.

This clonotype has just a few counts. The V call is TRBV20-1, the J call TRBJ2-7; 7 bases match TRBD1. Germline lookup yields CDR1 DFQATT and CDR2 SNEGSKA (reference sequence). The CDR3 loop spans 14 amino acids. V shed 5 bases and J 3 bases; nucleotides not matched to a gene: 10. The CDR3 DNA reads as TGCAGTGCTCCCACCGGGACAGTTTTCTACGAGCAGTACTTC. Its translation: CSAPTGTVFYEQYF.

At least ten counts were recorded for this clonotype. The genes are TRBV18 and TRBJ2-7; D perhaps matches TRBD1 (6 bases). The CDR3 is 13 amino acids. V was trimmed by 0 bases and J by 3 bases, leaving 6 bases between them. Per the germline V gene, CDR1 is KGHSH and CDR2 is LQKENI. The CDR3 reads CASSPPDSYEQYF. In nucleotides, the CDR3 is TGTGCCAGCTCACCACCGGACAGCTACGAGCAGTACTTC.

As regards this clonotype: A read error may explain this, as a much larger clone is one base away. The rearrangement joins TRBV4-1 to TRBJ1-3; D remains ambiguous. The CDR3 runs 16 residues. Germline V gene data show CDR1 as MGHRA and CDR2 as YSYEKL. The CDR3 region has the DNA TGCGCCAACAGCCACCGTAATGAGGGATCTGGAAACACCATATATTTT. It codes for CANSHRNEGSGNTIYF.

The chain is built from TRBV12-3 or TRBV12-4 and TRBJ2-7; D call uncertain. The V gene lost 2 bases and the J gene lost 4 bases, with 6 bases spanning the gap. CDR3 size: 12 residues. For the CDR3, the DNA is TGTGCCAGCAGTTTACTTGGTTACGAGCAGTACTTC. It codes for CASSLLGYEQYF.

The table lists this clonotype with a few counts. The V gene is TRBV23-1, the J gene TRBJ1-5; D is unresolved. TRBV23-1 is sorted into the ORF group, with uncertain function. The CDR3 sequence is 14 residues long. Trimming shortened V by 2 bases and J by 5 bases, and 10 bases separated the two germline ends. CDR3 residues: CASSQRDGHQPQHF. The CDR3 region has the DNA TGCGCCAGCAGTCAAAGAGACGGCCATCAGCCCCAGCATTTT.